This TCR beta chain was sequenced in a study of beta chain features in type 1 diabetes. The entirety of the isolated RNA underwent reverse transcription, so expressed TCRB transcripts were sequenced. Some clones are missing from TCRdb's copy, which holds only in-frame ones; the method was immunoSEQ multiplex PCR. The data hold about 340,000 clones, with roughly 8% observed a single time. The study, taken as a whole, reports: Small HLA sub-analyses could not settle whether HLA shapes TCRB rearrangement.

This clone came up a few times. Its antigen is still unknown. CDR3 length: 13 amino acids. The V segment lost 1 base and the J segment 6 bases; nucleotides outside the gene matches: 3. CDR1 LGHNA and CDR2 YNFKEQ come from the germline V gene. The sequence derives from a woman between 18 and 29 years old in good health. What was sequenced was central memory CD4+ T cells from blood. The J gene is TRBJ2-7, the V gene TRBV4-2; 7 bases are a match to TRBD2. Here the CDR3 reads CASSQGTSLEQYF. The DNA of the CDR3 is TGTGCCAGCAGCCAAGGGACTAGTCTCGAGCAGTACTTC.